Listed below are T cell receptor beta chains from one sample, sequenced in a study of vaccination and CD4 T cells after COVID-19. No antigens are known for them. TCRdb fed the PCR reads into MiXCR, producing one record per CDR3 protein. The top ten hold roughly 17% of the sample, which has around 7,400 distinct CDR3 sequences, about 53% seen once. The sequenced material came from CD4+ T cells from blood, cultured in vitro. These receptors all stem from a human donor in good health. CDR3s include the opening cysteine and the closing phenylalanine or tryptophan. The D gene is left open where the match is weak. Clone size is not always given. Where it is, it says once, few, many or a class for expanded clones.

D	length	V	size	J	DNA	CDR3
NA	13	TRBV6-1	NA	TRBJ2-7	TGTGCCAGCAGTCGGGACAATACCTACGAGCAGTACTTC	CASSRDNTYEQYF
NA	15	TRBV27	NA	TRBJ2-3	TGTGCCAGCAGTTTGGGGGGGGGCCCCACAGATACGCAGTATTTT	CASSLGGGPTDTQYF
NA	14	TRBV20-1	NA	TRBJ1-5	TGCAGTGCTAGAGAGCTGGGGTCCCCGGTGACCCAGCATTTT	CSARELGSPVTQHF
NA	15	TRBV7-2	NA	TRBJ2-7	TGTGCCAGCAGCCCCGGGACGGGTTTCGGGGACGAGCAGTACTTC	CASSPGTGFGDEQYF
NA	14	TRBV12-3/TRBV12-4	NA	TRBJ2-2	TGTGCCAGCAGTCCCGGGATAGGAGGCGGGGAGCTGTTTTTT	CASSPGIGGGELFF
NA	14	TRBV6-1	NA	TRBJ1-5	TGTGCCAGCAGTGGAACCCTGGGCAATCAGCCCCAGCATTTT	CASSGTLGNQPQHF
TRBD2	18	TRBV7-9	NA	TRBJ2-3	TGCGCCAGCAGCTTGGGTATTAGCGGGGGCCTTAGCACAGATACGCAGTATTTT	CASSLGISGGLSTDTQYF
NA	12	TRBV6-2/TRBV6-3	few	TRBJ1-5	TGTGCCAGCCACAGGGACAATCAGCCCCAGCATTTT	CASHRDNQPQHF
TRBD1	16	TRBV4-1	NA	TRBJ1-1	TGCGCCAGCAGTTTGGACTCGACAGGGCTGAACACTGAAGCTTTCTTT	CASSLDSTGLNTEAFF
TRBD2	19	TRBV10-3	NA	TRBJ2-3	TGTGCCATCAGTGAGACCCTAGCGGGGGGGCTATCTAGCACAGATACGCAGTATTTT	CAISETLAGGLSSTDTQYF
NA	14	TRBV11-2	NA	TRBJ1-6	TGTGCCAGCAGCTCGAGGGTGGGGGATTCACCCCTCCACTTT	CASSSRVGDSPLHF
TRBD1	16	TRBV5-5	NA	TRBJ2-7	TGTGCCAGCAGCTTGGCCGGGACAGGGGTACCCTACGAGCAGTACTTC	CASSLAGTGVPYEQYF
NA	13	TRBV7-7	NA	TRBJ1-1	TGTGCCAGCAGCTGGTCAGCGAACACTGAAGCTTTCTTT	CASSWSANTEAFF
TRBD2	17	TRBV19	few	TRBJ2-7	TGTGCCAGTAGTATAGTCGGGCTAGCGGCGAACTCCTACGAGCAGTACTTC	CASSIVGLAANSYEQYF
TRBD2	16	TRBV20-1	NA	TRBJ2-7	TGCAGTGCTCGCGATTGGACTAGCGGGACTTCCTACGAGCAGTACTTC	CSARDWTSGTSYEQYF
NA	14	TRBV5-1	NA	TRBJ1-5	TGCGCCAGCAGCTTGGAGGGTCTACTTCAGCCCCAGCATTTT	CASSLEGLLQPQHF
NA	15	TRBV15	few	TRBJ2-1	TGTGCCACCAGCAGAGTCAGGACTGGCTACAATGAGCAGTTCTTC	CATSRVRTGYNEQFF
TRBD1	15	TRBV2	NA	TRBJ1-2	TGTGCCAGCTCCCTCGGACAGGGCGGTTTATATGGCTACACCTTC	CASSLGQGGLYGYTF
TRBD1	13	TRBV6-1	NA	TRBJ1-1	TGTGCCAGCAGTGTGACAGGGCCCACTGAAGCTTTCTTT	CASSVTGPTEAFF
TRBD1	15	TRBV12-3/TRBV12-4	NA	TRBJ1-6	TGTGCCAGCAGTTTAGGTACAGGGGGGAATTCACCCCTCCACTTT	CASSLGTGGNSPLHF
TRBD1	15	TRBV19	NA	TRBJ2-1	TGTGCCAGTAGGCCTTGGGACAGGGGCTACAATGAGCAGTTCTTC	CASRPWDRGYNEQFF
NA	12	TRBV2	NA	TRBJ2-7	TGTGCCAGCAGTGCCGCCGCCTACGAGCAGTACTTC	CASSAAAYEQYF
NA	14	TRBV5-4	NA	TRBJ1-1	TGTGCCAGCAGCTGGGGTCCCCCCAACACTGAAGCTTTCTTT	CASSWGPPNTEAFF
NA	15	TRBV28	few	TRBJ1-6	TGTGCCAGCAGTTTAGATAACAGGGCCAATTCACCCCTCCACTTT	CASSLDNRANSPLHF
NA	13	TRBV10-2	NA	TRBJ1-1	TGCGCCAGCAGTGATAGGGGGAACACTGAAGCTTTCTTT	CASSDRGNTEAFF
NA	14	TRBV10-3	NA	TRBJ2-3	TGTGCCATCAGTGTAGGTCAGAGCACAGATACGCAGTATTTT	CAISVGQSTDTQYF
NA	13	TRBV20-1	few	TRBJ2-1	TGCAGTGCTAGATCCCAGACTGGCAATGAGCAGTTCTTC	CSARSQTGNEQFF
NA	13	TRBV6-2/TRBV6-3	few	TRBJ1-2	TGTGCCAGCAGCCCCTGGGGACACTATGGCTACACCTTC	CASSPWGHYGYTF
TRBD1	16	TRBV6-2/TRBV6-3	once	TRBJ2-3	TGTGCCAGCAGTTACCCCAGGGGGCATATGAAAGATACGCAGTATTTT	CASSYPRGHMKDTQYF
NA	14	TRBV5-1	NA	TRBJ1-1	TGCGCCAGCAATGCCGGGGGCGGAGGCACTGAAGCTTTCTTT	CASNAGGGGTEAFF
NA	14	TRBV20-1	few	TRBJ2-5	TGCAGTGCTAGAGGGGGACTCGGCCAAGAGACCCAGTACTTC	CSARGGLGQETQYF
NA	11	TRBV6-2/TRBV6-3	NA	TRBJ2-7	TGTGCCAGCAGTGGTTTCTACGAGCAGTACTTC	CASSGFYEQYF
NA	15	TRBV6-1	few	TRBJ1-6	TGTGCCAGCAGTCGGACAGTCGGTCAAAGGGCACCCCTCCACTTT	CASSRTVGQRAPLHF
TRBD2	19	TRBV7-2	once	TRBJ2-3	TGTGCCAGCAGCTTCAGGACTAGCGGGAGAGTAAGAAGGACAGATACGCAGTATTTT	CASSFRTSGRVRRTDTQYF
NA	14	TRBV7-2	few	TRBJ2-7	TGTGCCAGCAGCTTAGGGAGAGGGACCTACGAGCAGTACTTC	CASSLGRGTYEQYF
TRBD2	16	TRBV7-2	medium-sized	TRBJ2-3	TGTGCCAGCAGCCGGACTAGCCTCCCCCCGACAGATACGCAGTATTTT	CASSRTSLPPTDTQYF
TRBD2	17	TRBV20-1	few	TRBJ2-2	TGCAGTGCTGGGACTAGCGGGGGGCAACCGAACACCGGGGAGCTGTTTTTT	CSAGTSGGQPNTGELFF
NA	15	TRBV20-1	NA	TRBJ2-1	TGCAGTGCTAGAGATTCCGCGAGGCCCGACAATGAGCAGTTCTTC	CSARDSARPDNEQFF
NA	13	TRBV6-2/TRBV6-3	hyperexpanded	TRBJ2-1	TGTGCCAGCAGGGAGGGATGGCTCAATGAGCAGTTCTTC	CASREGWLNEQFF
NA	13	TRBV30	NA	TRBJ2-6	TGTGCCTGGACAGGGTACGGGGCCAACGTCCTGACTTTC	CAWTGYGANVLTF
TRBD1	16	TRBV15	NA	TRBJ2-5	TGTGCCACCAGCAGGAAAGGGGGCCTAGGGGGAGAGACCCAGTACTTC	CATSRKGGLGGETQYF
NA	14	TRBV2	few	TRBJ2-3	TGTGCCAGCACCCGGAGGTCTAGCACAGATACGCAGTATTTT	CASTRRSSTDTQYF
TRBD1	14	TRBV6-1	NA	TRBJ1-4	TGTGCCAGCAGTCCGGACAGGGGGCCGGAAAAACTGTTTTTT	CASSPDRGPEKLFF
NA	16	TRBV6-5	few	TRBJ2-1	TGTGCCAGCAGTACCCGAGTAGGTGGAACTTACAATGAGCAGTTCTTC	CASSTRVGGTYNEQFF